Listed below are T cell receptor beta chains from one sample, sequenced in a study of vaccination and CD4 T cells after COVID-19. No antigens are known for them. MiXCR, applied by TCRdb to the PCR reads, yields one record per CDR3 protein. Of 12,000 or so distinct CDR3 sequences detected, approximately 60% appear once; the ten largest clones hold 22%. The sample comprised CD4+ T cells from blood, cultured in vitro. Receptors were obtained from a human donor who had recovered from COVID-19. Both conserved end residues are part of each CDR3. Fields, in order: D gene, clone size, J gene, V gene, CDR3 protein, CDR3 DNA. A D gene is named only where the DNA matches it firmly. Only some rows state a clone size, as once, few, many or a class for expanded clones.

D: .; size: .; J: TRBJ2-1; V: TRBV12-3/TRBV12-4; CDR3: CASSLVRDNEQFF; DNA: TGTGCCAGCAGTTTGGTCAGGGACAATGAGCAGTTCTTC
D: .; size: .; J: TRBJ2-7; V: TRBV7-2; CDR3: CASRLSSRGGYEQYF; DNA: TGTGCCAGCAGACTTAGTAGCAGGGGGGGATACGAGCAGTACTTC
D: .; size: .; J: TRBJ1-5; V: TRBV6-1; CDR3: CASRAHLGGGQPQHF; DNA: TGTGCCAGCAGGGCCCACCTGGGGGGCGGGCAGCCCCAGCATTTT
D: .; size: .; J: TRBJ2-3; V: TRBV6-1; CDR3: CASSTRGDTQYF; DNA: TGTGCCAGCAGTACCCGGGGAGATACGCAGTATTTT
D: TRBD2; size: .; J: TRBJ2-2; V: TRBV6-2/TRBV6-3; CDR3: CASKAGGVRTGELFF; DNA: TGTGCCAGCAAGGCTGGGGGGGTGCGCACCGGGGAGCTGTTTTTT
D: TRBD2; size: .; J: TRBJ2-4; V: TRBV7-2; CDR3: CASSSLLAAIQYF; DNA: TGTGCCAGCAGCTCACTCCTAGCGGCCATTCAGTACTTC
D: .; size: .; J: TRBJ2-2; V: TRBV6-5; CDR3: CASSYSPPLRGKTGELFF; DNA: TGTGCCAGCAGTTATTCCCCGCCCCTGAGAGGGAAGACCGGGGAGCTGTTTTTT
D: TRBD2; size: .; J: TRBJ2-7; V: TRBV12-3/TRBV12-4; CDR3: CASSPSAGGLKQYF; DNA: TGTGCCAGCAGTCCCAGCGCGGGGGGTCTCAAGCAGTACTTC
D: .; size: .; J: TRBJ1-5; V: TRBV6-1; CDR3: CASSRPNQPQHF; DNA: TGTGCCAGCAGTAGGCCCAATCAGCCCCAGCATTTT
D: .; size: .; J: TRBJ2-3; V: TRBV5-4; CDR3: CASSLERTDTQYF; DNA: TGTGCCAGCAGCTTGGAGCGCACAGATACGCAGTATTTT
D: .; size: .; J: TRBJ2-7; V: TRBV5-1; CDR3: CASSLVSEEDEQYF; DNA: TGCGCCAGCAGCTTGGTTTCGGAGGAGGACGAGCAGTACTTC
D: .; size: .; J: TRBJ1-2; V: TRBV20-1; CDR3: CSGTYMGGNYGYTF; DNA: TGCAGTGGGACATACATGGGTGGAAACTATGGCTACACCTTC
D: TRBD1; size: few; J: TRBJ1-5; V: TRBV20-1; CDR3: CSAREQGQPQHF; DNA: TGCAGTGCTAGAGAACAGGGGCAGCCCCAGCATTTT
D: .; size: .; J: TRBJ2-5; V: TRBV7-2; CDR3: CASTQGFQETQYF; DNA: TGTGCCAGCACCCAGGGGTTTCAAGAGACCCAGTACTTC
D: .; size: .; J: TRBJ2-1; V: TRBV24-1; CDR3: CATSDRTVYNEQFF; DNA: TGTGCCACCAGTGACAGGACAGTCTACAATGAGCAGTTCTTC
D: .; size: .; J: TRBJ1-3; V: TRBV7-2; CDR3: CASSSPGNTIYF; DNA: TGTGCCAGCAGCTCCCCTGGAAACACCATATATTTT
D: .; size: .; J: TRBJ2-7; V: TRBV19; CDR3: CASAIGTSYEQYF; DNA: TGTGCCAGTGCTATAGGGACCTCCTACGAGCAGTACTTC